The present TCR beta chain was sequenced within a study of cytomegalovirus exposure and HLA in healthy donors (dated by TCRdb to the late 2010s). Regarding the research as a whole: An earlier analysis of approximately 640 of the donors reported approximately 270 Gb of sequence data and some 120 million unique TCR beta sequences from about 180 million T cells. The later analysis used no new phenotypic data to find candidate immune exposures, relying instead on TCR beta sequences and their occurrence across donors. In a later analysis, previously published TCR beta repertoires from several hundred donors were re-analyzed and high-resolution HLA genotyping was added so that TCR occurrence patterns could be studied. Every discovery cohort repertoire had been produced on one sequencing platform. Of the 300 to 500 genotyped donors, 75% to 85% were placed in the genetic ancestry cluster associated with self-reported Caucasian donors. Roughly 300 gigabases of sequencing data and approximately 91 million unique TCR sequences made up an early release that covered approximately 650 HLA-typed donors. Both class I and class II loci were covered by HLA typing, at four-digit resolution. Among about 400 genotyped donors of the cohort, an average of roughly 230,000 unique TCR beta nucleotide sequences was sequenced per donor, of which 15% to 20% were non-productive. To decide whether each TCR beta V gene segment behaved as functional or pseudogenic, an earlier analysis of some 570 of the donors relied on high-throughput TCR beta sequencing. Along with the roughly 670-subject first cohort, a separate validation cohort of 120 different subjects was used. High-throughput TCR immunosequencing, statistical association of individual TCRs with disease status, and machine learning were combined to predict cytomegalovirus infection status. The study aimed to test whether cataloging public T cell receptors could reveal signatures of past pathogen exposure. A handful of DR-DQ haplotypes were handled as single units for association and clustering because linkage in the cohort was strong. Using immunosequencing, the study profiled T cell repertoires from fewer than 850 subjects and related those repertoires to cytomegalovirus serostatus. Typing coverage differed by locus: A, B, C, DRB1 and DQB1 were typed in roughly 629-630 donors, DQA1 in approximately 520, DPA1 in approximately 610, and DPB1 in around 440. A later genetic analysis took genome-wide SNP genotypes for about 65% of the roughly 670 donors and used that subset as a discovery cohort. Donor age, sex, ethnicity and CMV serostatus were compiled together with the repertoire data. General study outcomes and caveats: A further reported finding was that TCR beta sequences accurately predicted the HLA-A and HLA-B alleles for most subjects in the first cohort. Because HLA typing was missing for some donors at each locus, association tests included only the typed subset. In this cohort, only TCR beta chains were sequenced, and detectable features were limited by the absence of alpha or paired-chain data. In both the original and validation cohorts, the classifier was reported to diagnose cytomegalovirus status with high specificity and sensitivity. While some public TCRs were present in many individuals, most TCR sequences turned up only very rarely across donors. In a later analysis, HLA-associated TCR beta chains were found to be more clonally expanded and to have lower generation probabilities than equally common non-associated chains. A cluster of highly shared sequence variants was judged likely to represent a technical artifact of the sequencing pipeline. In vitro tests confirmed that a few of the cytomegalovirus-associated TCR beta chains recognize cytomegalovirus antigens. Correlated functional status among segregating V segments might reflect linkage disequilibrium, but an unknown experimental factor could not be ruled out. The study gave a list of about 150 TCR beta chains associated with cytomegalovirus. An association between a missense DCLRE1C variant and V-gene and J-gene trimming of TCR beta chains was found in a later genetic analysis and replicated in an independent cohort. When HLA alleles, especially DR and DQ, strongly co-occurred, TCR associations were difficult to assign to individual alleles. A later genetic analysis reported fewer N-insertions in productive TCRs among donors in an Asian-associated ancestry cluster than the roughly 670-donor mean. A later analysis found that TCR association rates varied across HLA loci, with DRB1 alleles showing the most associated TCRs and HLA-C alleles the fewest. In an earlier analysis of approximately 600 of the donors, most TCR beta V segments were observed in productive rearrangements about 87% or about 30% of the time, broadly matching IMGT annotations. A later analysis associated 16,951 TCR beta sequences with specific HLA alleles at a false discovery rate of 0.05. Some IMGT-functional V segments, including TRBV6-2 and TRBV6-3, could not be told apart with the 87-base-pair reads, so those segments were excluded. The only immune exposure information available for the cohort was CMV serostatus. According to a later analysis, parvovirus B19, influenza, CMV and Epstein-Barr virus appeared linked to several top co-occurrence clusters. Because counts were too low, seventeen rarely observed V segments, including chromosome 9 orphons, were left out of the earlier analysis of over 550 of the donors. The authors suggested that the approach could potentially be generalized to other disease states and immunological phenotypes. The presence/absence analyses assumed that sequencing depth was roughly uniform across donors, and that assumption may not be true. Most CMV-associated TCR beta chains appeared to be HLA-restricted in a later analysis, and the HLA associations seemed to be driven largely by CMV exposure.

V has 5 bases trimmed and J has 1 base trimmed; junction bases matching no gene number 9. CDR3 length: 16 amino acids, cysteine to phenylalanine. The DNA shown is the 48-base CDR3, in frame from base 1. Via the germline V gene, CDR1 is SGHTA and CDR2 FQGNSA. The library was prepared using the immunoSEQ multiplex PCR assay. A mixture of 60 forward primers for TCR Vbeta segments and 13 reverse primers for TCR Jbeta segments was used in the multiplex PCR. The CDR3 region of rearranged TCR beta genes was amplified from genomic DNA by a multiplex PCR assay. The Illumina HiSeq System was used to sequence the amplified TCR beta libraries as 87-base-pair reads. In the source study's methods: In a later analysis, tens of millions of unique TCR beta chains were counted across the approximately 670 repertoires, and about 10 million of these chains were shared by at least two donors. Raw reads were error-corrected and collapsed into unique sequences with a nearest-neighbor algorithm that merged closely related sequences to remove PCR and sequencing errors. Alignment of CDR3 sequences to IMGT reference sequences was used to assign V, D and J gene segments. For a sequence to be retained, a match of at least six nucleotides was required to both a V gene segment and a J gene segment. A rearrangement counted as productive if the CDR3 had no stop codons and remained in frame with V and J, and every other rearrangement counted as non-productive. CDR3 was defined according to IMGT convention as the region running from the second conserved V-encoded cysteine to the conserved J-encoded phenylalanine. The earlier analysis of more than 450 of the donors excluded sequences that lacked an unambiguous match to a single V gene segment. An earlier analysis of a few hundred of the donors called V segments functional above 56.7% productive rearrangements and segregating when the between-donor standard deviation exceeded 5%. A statistical classification framework was developed to diagnose cytomegalovirus status using the catalog of TCR beta chain sequences. In a later analysis, TCR nucleotide sequences were compared against IMGT/GENE-DB human TR gene sequences so that V and J genes could be assigned. A later analysis assigned CDR3 sequences and most-parsimonious VDJ recombination scenarios with the TCRdist pipeline. A later analysis defined each TCR beta chain by its CDR3 amino acid sequence plus V-gene family, and excluded reads lacking a unique V-gene family. In a later analysis, some 600 highly shared, low-generation-probability nucleotide sequences were removed to address suspected cross-contamination and a sequencing artifact. In a later analysis, a clonal expansion index for each public chain was calculated from normalized within-repertoire ranks of inferred template counts. Generation probabilities in a later analysis came from a VDJ recombination model fitted to out-of-frame rearrangements, and those results were checked against IGoR. A later analysis scored TCR-TCR, TCR-HLA and TCR-CMV co-occurrence with hypergeometric tests, applying a repertoire-size bias correction to TCR pairs. To estimate false discovery rates, a later analysis permuted the HLA or CMV assignments 20 times. In a later analysis, co-occurring TCRs were grouped using DBSCAN, and TCRdist sequence similarity was added for clustering within HLA-allele-positive subsets. Co-occurrence clustering excluded repertoires with fewer than 30,000 or more than 120,000 public chains, plus five with anomalous nucleotide sharing. As stored in TCRdb, this immuneACCESS dataset retains in-frame rearrangements with V and J assigned. A fraction of the clones does not appear; measured against another copy, unresolved V genes explain less than half of the discrepancy, and the remainder lacks a known reason. V, J and clone size are taken as reported in that table, and D and trimming were inferred from the DNA itself. This sample comprises over 150,000 clones, around 80% of them detected only once. Jointly, the top ten make up 1% of the sample.

In total, just over 650 healthy bone marrow donors made up the cohort. At the time of sampling, all cohort members were nominally healthy, though unrecorded immune exposures were likely present. The donor tested CMV seropositive, placing the donor among the 290 or so seropositive members of the cohort. A peripheral blood sample was provided by each donor, and peripheral blood mononuclear cells were used for TCR beta sequencing. The Qiagen DNeasy Blood Extraction Kit was used to extract genomic DNA from the blood cell samples. As concerns this clone: No antigen is known for it. Base qualities were left out, and no much larger clone turns up one base away.

This receptor was obtained from a woman between 45 and 60 years old in good health and CMV-seropositive. The chain was built from TRBV7-2 and TRBJ2-5; TRBD2 aligns with 8 central bases. The sequencing sample was made of PBMCs. The DNA sequence is as follows: TGTGCCAGCAGCCTCCGACCAGCGGGAGTCCAAGAGACCCAGTACTTC. This yields the protein CASSLRPAGVQETQYF. The variable domain in full, with residues beyond the CDR3 obtained from the reference TRBV7-2 and TRBJ2-5 genes, is GAGVSQSPSNKVTEKGKDVELRCDPISGHTALYWYRQSLGQGLEFLIYFQGNSAPDKSGLPSDRFSAERTGGSVSTLTIQRTQQEDSAVYLCASSLRPAGVQETQYFGPGTRLLVL.